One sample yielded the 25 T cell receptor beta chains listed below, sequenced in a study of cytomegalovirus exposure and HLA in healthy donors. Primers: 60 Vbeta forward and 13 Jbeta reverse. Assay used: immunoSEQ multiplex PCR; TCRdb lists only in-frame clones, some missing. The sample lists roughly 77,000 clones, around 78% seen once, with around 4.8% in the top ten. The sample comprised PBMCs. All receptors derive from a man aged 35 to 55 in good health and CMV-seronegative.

This chain's CDR3 is CASSLSGGGYGYTF. The CDR3 DNA sequence: TGTGCCAGCAGCTTATCAGGGGGCGGCTATGGCTACACCTTC. V gene TRBV11-1 combines with J gene TRBJ1-2; 8 nucleotides line up with TRBD1. Germline-derived CDR1 and CDR2 are SGHAT and FQDESV (reference sequence). This CDR3 region has 14 residues. Trimming at V came to 2 bases and at J to 4 bases, leaving 3 bases not matched to a gene.

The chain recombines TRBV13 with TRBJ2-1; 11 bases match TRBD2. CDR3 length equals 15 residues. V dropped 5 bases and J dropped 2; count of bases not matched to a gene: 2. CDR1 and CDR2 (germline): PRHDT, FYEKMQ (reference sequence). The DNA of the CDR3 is TGTGCCAGCAGCCGTAGCGGGAGGGCCTACAATGAGCAGTTCTTC. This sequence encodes CASSRSGRAYNEQFF.

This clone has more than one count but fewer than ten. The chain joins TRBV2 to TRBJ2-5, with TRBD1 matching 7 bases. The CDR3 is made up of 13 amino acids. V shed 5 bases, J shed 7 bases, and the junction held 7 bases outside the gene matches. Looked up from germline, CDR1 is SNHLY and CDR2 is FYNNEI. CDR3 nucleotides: TGTGCCAGCAGTCCCACAGGGGACGGGACCCAGTACTTC. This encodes CASSPTGDGTQYF.

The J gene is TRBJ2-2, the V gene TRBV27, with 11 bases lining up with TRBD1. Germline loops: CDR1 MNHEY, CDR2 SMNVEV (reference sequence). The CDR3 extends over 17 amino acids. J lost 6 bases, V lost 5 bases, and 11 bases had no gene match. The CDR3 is CASSVRPGQGVAGELFF. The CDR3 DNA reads TGTGCCAGCAGTGTACGCCCGGGACAGGGGGTAGCCGGGGAGCTGTTTTTT.

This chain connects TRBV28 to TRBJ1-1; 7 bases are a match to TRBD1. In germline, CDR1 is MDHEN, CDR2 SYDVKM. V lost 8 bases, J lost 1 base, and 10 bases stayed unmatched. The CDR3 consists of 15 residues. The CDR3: CASYQSRGPNTEAFF. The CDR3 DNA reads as TGTGCCAGCTACCAATCTAGGGGGCCGAACACTGAAGCTTTCTTT.

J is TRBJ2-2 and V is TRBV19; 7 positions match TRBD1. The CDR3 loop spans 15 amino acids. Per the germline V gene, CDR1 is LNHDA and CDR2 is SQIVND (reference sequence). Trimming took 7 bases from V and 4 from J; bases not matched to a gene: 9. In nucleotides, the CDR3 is TGTGCCAGTACCCTGGGCACAGGGGTCACCGGGGAGCTGTTTTTT. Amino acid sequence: CASTLGTGVTGELFF.

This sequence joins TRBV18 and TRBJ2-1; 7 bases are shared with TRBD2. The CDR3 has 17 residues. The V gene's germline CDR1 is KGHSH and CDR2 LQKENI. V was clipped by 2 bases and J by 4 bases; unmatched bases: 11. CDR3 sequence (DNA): TGTGCCAGCTCACCAGGTCAGCGGGGCAGGGTTTACAATGAGCAGTTCTTC. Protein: CASSPGQRGRVYNEQFF.

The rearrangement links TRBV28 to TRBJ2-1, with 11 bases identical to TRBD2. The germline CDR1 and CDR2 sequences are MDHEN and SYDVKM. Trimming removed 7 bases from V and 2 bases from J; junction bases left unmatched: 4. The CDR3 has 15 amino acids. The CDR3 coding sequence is TGTGCCAGCACCGTACTAGCGGGAGCCTACAATGAGCAGTTCTTC. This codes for CASTVLAGAYNEQFF.

In DNA, the CDR3 is TGTGCCAGCGGTAGTTTGCGCGCAAACTACAATGAGCAGTTCTTC. Protein sequence: CASGSLRANYNEQFF. The chain recombines TRBV28 with TRBJ2-1; D unresolved. This CDR3 contains 15 residues. CDR1 is MDHEN and CDR2 is SYDVKM in the germline V gene. V lost 8 bases, J lost 3 bases, and 17 bases lay in between. Complete variable domain (other parts from reference TRBV28 and TRBJ2-1): DVKVTQSSRYLVKRTGEKVFLECVQDMDHENMFWYRQDPGLGLRLIYFSYDVKMKEKGDIPEGYSVSREKKERFSLILESASTNQTSMYLCASGSLRANYNEQFFGPGTRLTVL.

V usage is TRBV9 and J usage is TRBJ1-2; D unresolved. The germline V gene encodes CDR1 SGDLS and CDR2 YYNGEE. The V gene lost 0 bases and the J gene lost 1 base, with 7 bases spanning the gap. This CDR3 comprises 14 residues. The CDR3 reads CASSVGQINYGYTF. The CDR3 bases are TGTGCCAGCAGCGTAGGGCAGATTAACTATGGCTACACCTTC.

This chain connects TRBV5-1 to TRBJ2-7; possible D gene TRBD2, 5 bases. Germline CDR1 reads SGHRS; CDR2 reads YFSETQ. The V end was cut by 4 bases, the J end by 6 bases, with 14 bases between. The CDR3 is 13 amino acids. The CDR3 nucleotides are TGCGCCAGCAGCGCAGGAGGAGTTAGCGAGCAGTACTTC. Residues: CASSAGGVSEQYF.

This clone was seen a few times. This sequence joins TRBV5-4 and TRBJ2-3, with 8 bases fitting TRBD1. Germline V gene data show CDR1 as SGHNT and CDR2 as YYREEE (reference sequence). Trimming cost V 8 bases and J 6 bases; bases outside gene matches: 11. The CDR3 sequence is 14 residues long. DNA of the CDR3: TGTGCCAGTCCAAGCAGGGGGCCGGGGGATACGCAGTATTTT. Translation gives CASPSRGPGDTQYF.

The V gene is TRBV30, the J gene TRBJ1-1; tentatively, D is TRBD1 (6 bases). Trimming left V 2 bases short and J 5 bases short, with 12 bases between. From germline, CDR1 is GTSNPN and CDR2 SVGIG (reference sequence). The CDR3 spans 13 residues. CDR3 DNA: TGTGCCTGGAGTCCAACAGGGAAAACTGAAGCTTTCTTT. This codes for CAWSPTGKTEAFF.

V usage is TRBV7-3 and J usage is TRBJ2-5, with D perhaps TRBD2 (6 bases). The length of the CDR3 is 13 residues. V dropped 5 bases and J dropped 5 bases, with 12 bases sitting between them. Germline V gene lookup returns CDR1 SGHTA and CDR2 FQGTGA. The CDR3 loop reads CASSRGVEETQYF. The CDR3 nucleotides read TGTGCCAGCAGCCGCGGGGTTGAGGAGACCCAGTACTTC.

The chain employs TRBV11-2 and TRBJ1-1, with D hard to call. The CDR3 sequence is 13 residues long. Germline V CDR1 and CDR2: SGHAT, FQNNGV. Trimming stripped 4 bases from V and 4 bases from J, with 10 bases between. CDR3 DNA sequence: TGTGCCAGCAGCTCGACCGGGGTCACTGAAGCTTTCTTT. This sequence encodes CASSSTGVTEAFF. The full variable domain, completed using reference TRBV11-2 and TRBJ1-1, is EAGVAQSPRYKIIEKRQSVAFWCNPISGHATLYWYQQILGQGPKLLIQFQNNGVVDDSQLPKDRFSAERLKGVDSTLKIQPAKLEDSAVYLCASSSTGVTEAFFGQGTRLTVV.

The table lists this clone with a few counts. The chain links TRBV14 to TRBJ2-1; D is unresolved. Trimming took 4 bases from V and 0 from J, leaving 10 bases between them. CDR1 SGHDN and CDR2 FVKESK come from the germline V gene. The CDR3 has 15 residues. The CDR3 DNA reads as TGTGCCAGCAGCCTTAACCTACCCTCCTACAATGAGCAGTTCTTC. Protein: CASSLNLPSYNEQFF.

The CDR3 is CASSLVWGEYEQYF. CDR3 nucleotide sequence: TGTGCCAGCAGCTTAGTCTGGGGAGAGTACGAGCAGTACTTC. V is TRBV7-2 and J is TRBJ2-7, with D tentatively TRBD2 (5 bases). The ends were cut back, 1 base at V and 4 bases at J, with 11 bases in the middle. Germline V gives CDR1 SGHTA, CDR2 FQGNSA. This CDR3 is built from 14 residues.

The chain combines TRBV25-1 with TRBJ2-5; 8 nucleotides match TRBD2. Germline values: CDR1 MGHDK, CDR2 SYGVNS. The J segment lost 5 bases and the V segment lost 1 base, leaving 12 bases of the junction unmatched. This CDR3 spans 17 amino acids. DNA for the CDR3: TGTGCCAGCAGTGAATCGCGTGGCGGGAGGATAGGGGAGACCCAGTACTTC. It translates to CASSESRGGRIGETQYF. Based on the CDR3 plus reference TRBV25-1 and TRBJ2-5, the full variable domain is EADIYQTPRYLVIGTGKKITLECSQTMGHDKMYWYQQDPGMELHLIHYSYGVNSTEKGDLSSESTVSRIRTEHFPLTLESARPSHTSQYLCASSESRGGRIGETQYFGPGTRLLVL.

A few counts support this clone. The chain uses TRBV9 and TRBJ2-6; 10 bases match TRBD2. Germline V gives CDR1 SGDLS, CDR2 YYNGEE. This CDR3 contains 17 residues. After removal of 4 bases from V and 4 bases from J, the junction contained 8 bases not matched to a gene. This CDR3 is CASSYQREGGGANVLTF. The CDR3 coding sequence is TGTGCCAGCAGCTATCAGCGGGAGGGGGGAGGGGCCAACGTCCTGACTTTC.

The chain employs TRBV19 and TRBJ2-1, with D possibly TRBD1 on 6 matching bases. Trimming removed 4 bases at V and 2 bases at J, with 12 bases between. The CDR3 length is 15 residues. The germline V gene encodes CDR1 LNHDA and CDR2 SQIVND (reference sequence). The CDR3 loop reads CASSTRGEPYNEQFF. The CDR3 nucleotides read TGTGCCAGTAGTACCAGGGGAGAGCCCTACAATGAGCAGTTCTTC.

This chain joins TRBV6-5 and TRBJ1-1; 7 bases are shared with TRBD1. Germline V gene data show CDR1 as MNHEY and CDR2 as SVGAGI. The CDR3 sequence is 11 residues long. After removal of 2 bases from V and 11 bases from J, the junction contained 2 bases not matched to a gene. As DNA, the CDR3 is TGTGCCAGCAGTTACGGCAGGGGGGCTTTCTTT. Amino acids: CASSYGRGAFF.

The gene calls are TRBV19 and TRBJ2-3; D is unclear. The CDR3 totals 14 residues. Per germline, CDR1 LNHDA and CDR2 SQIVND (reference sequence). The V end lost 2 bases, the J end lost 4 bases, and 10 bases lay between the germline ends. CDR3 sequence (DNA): TGTGCCAGTAGTATATTTCGCTCGGCAGATACGCAGTATTTT. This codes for CASSIFRSADTQYF.

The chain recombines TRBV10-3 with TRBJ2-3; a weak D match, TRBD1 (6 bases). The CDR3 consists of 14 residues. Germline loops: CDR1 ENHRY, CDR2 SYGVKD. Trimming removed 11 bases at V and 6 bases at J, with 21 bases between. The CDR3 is CAPLGAGPTDTQYF. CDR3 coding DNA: TGTGCCCCATTGGGGGCAGGGCCCACTGATACGCAGTATTTT.

The DNA for the CDR3 is TGTGCCTGGAGTGCCCTCCACGAGCAGTACTTC. This gives the protein CAWSALHEQYF. The rearrangement uses TRBV30 and TRBJ2-7; D uncertain. There are 11 residues in the CDR3. Deletions cut 1 base from V and 5 bases from J, with 6 bases between. CDR1 is GTSNPN and CDR2 is SVGIG in the germline V gene (reference sequence).

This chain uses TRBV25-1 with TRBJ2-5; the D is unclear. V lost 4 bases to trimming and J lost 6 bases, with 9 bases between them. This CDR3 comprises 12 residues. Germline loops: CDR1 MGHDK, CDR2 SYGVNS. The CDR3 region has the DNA TGTGCCAGCAGTGCTCCCCCTCAGACCCAGTACTTC. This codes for CASSAPPQTQYF.